A selection of T cell receptor beta chains follows, all from one sample in a study of T cell changes during pregnancy in multiple sclerosis. Assay: immunoSEQ multiplex PCR; the TCRdb copy retains only in-frame clones and omits some. In the table there are over 60,000 clones, roughly 90% of which are singletons. The sequenced sample was CD4+ T cells from peripheral blood mononuclear cells, obtained in the third trimester of pregnancy. Receptors originate from a female donor in good health, enrolled as a control in a pregnancy study. Both conserved end residues are part of each CDR3. Each record gives: V gene, clone size, D gene, J gene, CDR3 DNA, CDR3 protein. D genes are given only for firm matches. A row's size may be missing; if present it is once, few, many or a size class.

v_gene: TRBV27
abundance: -
d_gene: TRBD1
j_gene: TRBJ1-2
CDR3nt: TGTGCCAGCAGTTTATCGGGACAGAGCCTCTATGGCTACACCTTC
CDR3aa: CASSLSGQSLYGYTF

v_gene: TRBV6-5
abundance: -
d_gene: -
j_gene: TRBJ1-2
CDR3nt: TGTGCCAGCATGGACAGTTTCTATGGCTACACCTTC
CDR3aa: CASMDSFYGYTF

v_gene: TRBV6-5
abundance: -
d_gene: -
j_gene: TRBJ1-5
CDR3nt: TGTGCCAGCAGCGTCCAGGGCTTCAATCAGCCCCAGCATTTT
CDR3aa: CASSVQGFNQPQHF

v_gene: TRBV5-1
abundance: -
d_gene: -
j_gene: TRBJ1-5
CDR3nt: TGCGCCAGCAGCTTGGAACAGGATCAGCCCCAGCATTTT
CDR3aa: CASSLEQDQPQHF

v_gene: TRBV7-3
abundance: once
d_gene: -
j_gene: TRBJ2-7
CDR3nt: TGTGCCAGCAGCTCGAACTCAGGGGCTTACTACGAGCAGTACTTC
CDR3aa: CASSSNSGAYYEQYF

v_gene: TRBV7-2
abundance: -
d_gene: -
j_gene: TRBJ1-6
CDR3nt: TGTGCCAGCAGCCCGAGTCCAGGAGGGAACGGTTCACCCCTCCACTTT
CDR3aa: CASSPSPGGNGSPLHF

v_gene: TRBV7-2
abundance: -
d_gene: TRBD2
j_gene: TRBJ2-3
CDR3nt: TGTGCCAGCAGCTTAGCTGTTAGCGGGGGGGCCACAGATACGCAGTATTTT
CDR3aa: CASSLAVSGGATDTQYF

v_gene: TRBV4-1
abundance: -
d_gene: TRBD1
j_gene: TRBJ1-1
CDR3nt: TGCGCCAGCAGCCAAGAGCAGGGGGCGCGATCGCTTAGGGCTTTCTTT
CDR3aa: CASSQEQGARSLRAFF

v_gene: TRBV6-1
abundance: few
d_gene: -
j_gene: TRBJ1-2
CDR3nt: TGTGCCAGCAGTGAAAGGACTACAGCAAGTAGCTACACCTTC
CDR3aa: CASSERTTASSYTF

v_gene: TRBV30
abundance: -
d_gene: -
j_gene: TRBJ2-5
CDR3nt: TGTGCCTGGGCGGAGGCAGCACACGCCAACCAAGAGACCCAGTACTTC
CDR3aa: CAWAEAAHANQETQYF

v_gene: TRBV9
abundance: few
d_gene: -
j_gene: TRBJ2-1
CDR3nt: TGTGCCAGCAGCGTGGAGACTAGGAATGAGCAGTTCTTC
CDR3aa: CASSVETRNEQFF

v_gene: TRBV6-5
abundance: once
d_gene: TRBD1
j_gene: TRBJ2-7
CDR3nt: TGTGCCAGCAGTTATTCATCCGGGACAGGCCCCTACGAGCAGTACTTC
CDR3aa: CASSYSSGTGPYEQYF

v_gene: TRBV19
abundance: -
d_gene: TRBD2
j_gene: TRBJ2-3
CDR3nt: TGTGCCAGTCTCCCGGGACTAGCGGGGGAATCAGGACGCACAGATACGCAGTATTTT
CDR3aa: CASLPGLAGESGRTDTQYF

v_gene: TRBV5-1
abundance: -
d_gene: TRBD1
j_gene: TRBJ1-4
CDR3nt: TGCGCCAGCAGCTTGGCGACAGGGGGCAATGAAAAACTGTTTTTT
CDR3aa: CASSLATGGNEKLFF

v_gene: TRBV9
abundance: -
d_gene: -
j_gene: TRBJ1-4
CDR3nt: TGTGCCAGCAGCCCCGCGCTTAGTCTACTCGGGGAAAAACTGTTTTTT
CDR3aa: CASSPALSLLGEKLFF

v_gene: TRBV7-6
abundance: -
d_gene: TRBD2
j_gene: TRBJ2-7
CDR3nt: TGTGCCAGCACACTCGGGCTAGCGGCGCCTTACGAGCAGTACTTC
CDR3aa: CASTLGLAAPYEQYF

v_gene: TRBV7-9
abundance: -
d_gene: TRBD1
j_gene: TRBJ2-7
CDR3nt: TGTGCCAGCAGAGGACAGGTCGAGCAGTACTTC
CDR3aa: CASRGQVEQYF

v_gene: TRBV7-3
abundance: -
d_gene: TRBD1
j_gene: TRBJ2-2
CDR3nt: TGTGCCAGCAGCCTGGGACAGGGAAGTACCGGGGAGCTGTTTTTT
CDR3aa: CASSLGQGSTGELFF

v_gene: TRBV29-1
abundance: -
d_gene: TRBD2
j_gene: TRBJ2-3
CDR3nt: TGCAGCGTTGAAAGCAGAACTCTCGGGGGACTAGCGGGGGGGCCAGATACGCAGTATTTT
CDR3aa: CSVESRTLGGLAGGPDTQYF

v_gene: TRBV5-4
abundance: -
d_gene: TRBD2
j_gene: TRBJ2-5
CDR3nt: TGTGCCAGCAGCTCCGGGGGGGGCTGGGGAGAGACCCAGTACTTC
CDR3aa: CASSSGGGWGETQYF

v_gene: TRBV7-9
abundance: few
d_gene: -
j_gene: TRBJ2-3
CDR3nt: TGTGCCAGCAGCTTAGACCTTGGGACTCTTACGCAGTATTTT
CDR3aa: CASSLDLGTLTQYF

v_gene: TRBV7-8
abundance: -
d_gene: -
j_gene: TRBJ1-5
CDR3nt: TGTGCCAGCAGCTTATTGGTCAGAATAAACAATCAGCCCCAGCATTTT
CDR3aa: CASSLLVRINNQPQHF

v_gene: TRBV4-2
abundance: -
d_gene: -
j_gene: TRBJ2-1
CDR3nt: TGTGCCAGCAGCCAGGCCAACGGCCAGGGAATTGAGCAGTTCTTC
CDR3aa: CASSQANGQGIEQFF

v_gene: TRBV30
abundance: -
d_gene: -
j_gene: TRBJ1-2
CDR3nt: TGTGCCTGGAGTGTACTGGGGGCGGGTGGCTACACCTTC
CDR3aa: CAWSVLGAGGYTF

v_gene: TRBV19
abundance: -
d_gene: -
j_gene: TRBJ2-5
CDR3nt: TGTGCCAGTAGTTCCGGGTCCCAAGAGACCCAGTACTTC
CDR3aa: CASSSGSQETQYF

v_gene: TRBV21-1
abundance: -
d_gene: -
j_gene: TRBJ1-3
CDR3nt: TGTGCCAGCAGCAGACCGAAACAGGGGATGGCTGGAAACACCATATATTTT
CDR3aa: CASSRPKQGMAGNTIYF

v_gene: TRBV2
abundance: -
d_gene: -
j_gene: TRBJ1-2
CDR3nt: TGTGCCAGCAGTGAAAGATCGCGATCTAACTATGGCTACACCTTC
CDR3aa: CASSERSRSNYGYTF

v_gene: TRBV19
abundance: -
d_gene: TRBD1
j_gene: TRBJ1-1
CDR3nt: TGTGCCAGTAGTATAAGACTAGGGGGCGCGACTGAAGCTTTCTTT
CDR3aa: CASSIRLGGATEAFF

v_gene: TRBV14
abundance: -
d_gene: -
j_gene: TRBJ1-2
CDR3nt: TGTGCCAGCAGCCAAGATCGGGGGTATGGCTACACCTTC
CDR3aa: CASSQDRGYGYTF

v_gene: TRBV4-2
abundance: -
d_gene: TRBD1
j_gene: TRBJ2-3
CDR3nt: TGTGCCAGCAGCCAAGAGTTCGGCAGGGGGAGTGTGGATACGCAGTATTTT
CDR3aa: CASSQEFGRGSVDTQYF

v_gene: TRBV4-3
abundance: -
d_gene: -
j_gene: TRBJ1-2
CDR3nt: TGCGCCAGCAGCCAAGATCGGGGTGGTGGCTACACCTTC
CDR3aa: CASSQDRGGGYTF

v_gene: TRBV7-2
abundance: once
d_gene: TRBD1
j_gene: TRBJ1-4
CDR3nt: TGTGCCAGCAGCTTAGTCGGACAGGGGCAGGAAAAACTGTTTTTT
CDR3aa: CASSLVGQGQEKLFF

v_gene: TRBV7-2
abundance: -
d_gene: -
j_gene: TRBJ2-1
CDR3nt: TGTGCCAGCAGCCATGGGAACGGGAGACCGCAGTTCTTC
CDR3aa: CASSHGNGRPQFF

v_gene: TRBV7-2
abundance: -
d_gene: TRBD1
j_gene: TRBJ1-4
CDR3nt: TGTGCCAGCAGCCTCTCCGGGACAGGGCCCGGTAATGAAAAACTGTTTTTT
CDR3aa: CASSLSGTGPGNEKLFF

v_gene: TRBV27
abundance: -
d_gene: TRBD1
j_gene: TRBJ1-2
CDR3nt: TGTGCCAGCAGCCGCGACAGGGCTAACTATGGCTACACCTTC
CDR3aa: CASSRDRANYGYTF

v_gene: TRBV2
abundance: -
d_gene: -
j_gene: TRBJ1-1
CDR3nt: TGTGCCAGCAATGGCCCCCTAACAGGTCGGGTGAACACTGAAGCTTTCTTT
CDR3aa: CASNGPLTGRVNTEAFF

v_gene: TRBV6-4
abundance: -
d_gene: TRBD1
j_gene: TRBJ2-3
CDR3nt: TGTGCCACCAAACCGGGACAGAGCACAGATACGCAGTATTTT
CDR3aa: CATKPGQSTDTQYF

v_gene: TRBV4-3
abundance: once
d_gene: TRBD2
j_gene: TRBJ2-5
CDR3nt: TGCGCCAGCAGCCAAGATCTTACTAGCGGGGCGCATCCTCAAGAGACCCAGTACTTC
CDR3aa: CASSQDLTSGAHPQETQYF

v_gene: TRBV11-3
abundance: once
d_gene: -
j_gene: TRBJ2-5
CDR3nt: TGTGCCAGCAGCCCTAGGATCAGCTCACAAGAGACCCAGTACTTC
CDR3aa: CASSPRISSQETQYF

v_gene: TRBV4-1
abundance: -
d_gene: -
j_gene: TRBJ1-3
CDR3nt: TGCGCCAGCAGCCAAGATGACGCGACAACACTGGTCTTT
CDR3aa: CASSQDDATTLVF

v_gene: TRBV30
abundance: -
d_gene: TRBD1
j_gene: TRBJ1-2
CDR3nt: TGTGCCCTCCGGGACAGGGGGCTTAGGGACTATGGCTACACCTTC
CDR3aa: CALRDRGLRDYGYTF

v_gene: TRBV4-3
abundance: -
d_gene: -
j_gene: TRBJ1-3
CDR3nt: TGCGCCAGCAGCCAAGATGAACCAGGGGTGGCTGGAAACACCATATATTTT
CDR3aa: CASSQDEPGVAGNTIYF

v_gene: TRBV6-1
abundance: -
d_gene: TRBD1
j_gene: TRBJ1-1
CDR3nt: TGTGCCAGCAGTGAAGAAAGACAGGGCCCACAGGGGACTGAAGCTTTCTTT
CDR3aa: CASSEERQGPQGTEAFF

v_gene: TRBV7-9
abundance: -
d_gene: -
j_gene: TRBJ2-7
CDR3nt: TGTGCCAGCAGCTTAGATCCCCCAGGGGGGATCTACGAGCAGTACTTC
CDR3aa: CASSLDPPGGIYEQYF

v_gene: TRBV15
abundance: -
d_gene: TRBD2
j_gene: TRBJ2-3
CDR3nt: TGTGCCACCAGCAGAGATCTGTTCGTCGCGGGGGGCACAGATACGCAGTATTTT
CDR3aa: CATSRDLFVAGGTDTQYF

v_gene: TRBV4-3
abundance: -
d_gene: TRBD2
j_gene: TRBJ2-7
CDR3nt: TGCGCCAGCAGCCGCCCTGAGATAGCGGGGGGGCGCGAGCAGTACTTC
CDR3aa: CASSRPEIAGGREQYF

v_gene: TRBV11-2
abundance: -
d_gene: TRBD1
j_gene: TRBJ1-2
CDR3nt: TGTGCCAGCAGCGTAAACAGGGGTGGCTACACCTTC
CDR3aa: CASSVNRGGYTF

v_gene: TRBV5-1
abundance: -
d_gene: -
j_gene: TRBJ1-1
CDR3nt: TGCGCCAGCGGGCAGGGGTTGAACACTGAAGCTTTCTTT
CDR3aa: CASGQGLNTEAFF

v_gene: TRBV7-2
abundance: -
d_gene: -
j_gene: TRBJ2-1
CDR3nt: TGTGCCAGCAGCTTACAAAACAATGAGCAGTTCTTC
CDR3aa: CASSLQNNEQFF

v_gene: TRBV28
abundance: -
d_gene: -
j_gene: TRBJ2-1
CDR3nt: TGTGCCAGCAGTCTACTACCCGGGACTTCCGACAATGAGCAGTTCTTC
CDR3aa: CASSLLPGTSDNEQFF

v_gene: TRBV20-1
abundance: once
d_gene: -
j_gene: TRBJ1-2
CDR3nt: TGCAGTGCTAGAACGGTTTATGGCTACACCTTC
CDR3aa: CSARTVYGYTF

v_gene: TRBV25-1
abundance: -
d_gene: TRBD1
j_gene: TRBJ1-4
CDR3nt: TGTGCCAGCAGTGAATATCGGGGGACAGGGGGCCGAGAAAAACTGTTTTTT
CDR3aa: CASSEYRGTGGREKLFF

v_gene: TRBV4-2
abundance: -
d_gene: TRBD2
j_gene: TRBJ2-3
CDR3nt: TGTGCCAGCAGCCCTAGCGGGGGAACAGATACGCAGTATTTT
CDR3aa: CASSPSGGTDTQYF

v_gene: TRBV9
abundance: -
d_gene: -
j_gene: TRBJ2-5
CDR3nt: TGTGCCAGCAGCGTAGCCGGACAGCAACAAGAGACCCAGTACTTC
CDR3aa: CASSVAGQQQETQYF

v_gene: TRBV7-2
abundance: few
d_gene: -
j_gene: TRBJ1-1
CDR3nt: TGTGCCAGCAGCTTAGTCAGTTACACTGAAGCTTTCTTT
CDR3aa: CASSLVSYTEAFF

v_gene: TRBV7-9
abundance: -
d_gene: -
j_gene: TRBJ1-1
CDR3nt: TGTGCCAGCAAGGCGAGCGGAAACACTGAAGCTTTCTTT
CDR3aa: CASKASGNTEAFF

v_gene: TRBV7-8
abundance: -
d_gene: -
j_gene: TRBJ1-4
CDR3nt: TGTGCCAGCAGCTTAGCGGGCTCAACTAATGAAAAACTGTTTTTT
CDR3aa: CASSLAGSTNEKLFF

v_gene: TRBV6-6
abundance: -
d_gene: -
j_gene: TRBJ1-2
CDR3nt: TGTGCCCACGGTGGCGGAGGCTATGGCTACACCTTC
CDR3aa: CAHGGGGYGYTF

v_gene: TRBV27
abundance: -
d_gene: -
j_gene: TRBJ2-1
CDR3nt: TGTGCCAGCAGTTTCATGGCTAGCACCTCAAGCTCCTACAATGAGCAGTTCTTC
CDR3aa: CASSFMASTSSSYNEQFF

v_gene: TRBV5-6
abundance: -
d_gene: TRBD2
j_gene: TRBJ2-3
CDR3nt: TGTGCCAGCAGCCCAAGGACGGGGGGGGCCGGCGGTACGCAGTATTTT
CDR3aa: CASSPRTGGAGGTQYF